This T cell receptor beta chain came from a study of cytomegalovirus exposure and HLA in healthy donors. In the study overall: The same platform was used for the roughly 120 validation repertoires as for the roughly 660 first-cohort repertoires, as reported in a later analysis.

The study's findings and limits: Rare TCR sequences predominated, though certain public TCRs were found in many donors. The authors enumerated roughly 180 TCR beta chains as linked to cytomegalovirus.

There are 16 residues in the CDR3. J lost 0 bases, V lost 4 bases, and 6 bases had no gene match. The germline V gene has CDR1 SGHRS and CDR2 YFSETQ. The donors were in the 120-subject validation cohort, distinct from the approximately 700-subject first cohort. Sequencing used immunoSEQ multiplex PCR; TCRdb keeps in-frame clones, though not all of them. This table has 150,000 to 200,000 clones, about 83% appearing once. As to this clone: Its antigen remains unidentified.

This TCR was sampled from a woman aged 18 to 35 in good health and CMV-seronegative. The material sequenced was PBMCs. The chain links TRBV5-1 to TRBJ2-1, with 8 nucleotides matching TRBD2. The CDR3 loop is CASSDTSGGSYNEQFF. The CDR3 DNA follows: TGCGCCAGCAGCGATACTAGCGGTGGCTCCTACAATGAGCAGTTCTTC.